This TCR beta chain was captured in a study of sequential checkpoint blockade in melanoma. Study-level information: First-line arms were nivolumab then ipilimumab, or the reverse, randomized 1:1.

Treatment: randomized to nivolumab then ipilimumab (arm A) or the reverse (arm B). The CDR3 totals 16 residues. Using immunoSEQ multiplex PCR, the repertoire was profiled, and TCRdb retains in-frame clones only, with some absent. Here the sample spans some 10,000 clones, approximately 73% being singletons. This clone came up a few times. The sample was CD8+ T cells sorted from blood (inferred from file names), taken from a patient given nivolumab and ipilimumab in sequence. The rearrangement joins TRBV21-1 to TRBJ2-7; the table gives TRBD1 as D, unverified against the DNA. TRBV21-1 is shown as a pseudogene. The source is a human donor with melanoma. The CDR3, as DNA: TGTGCCAGCAGCAAAGTAACGGACAGATTAAGCTACGAGCAGTACTTC. It encodes CASSKVTDRLSYEQYF.